These 27 T cell receptor beta chains came from one sample sequenced in a study of shared clonotypes between healthy human individuals. Produced via immunoSEQ multiplex PCR; TCRdb's table is partial and in-frame only. The sample comprises around 1.5 million clones, 95% to 99% of which are singletons, and around 0.47% rests with the top ten. Source material: naive CD4+ T cells sorted from blood. The subset: CD45RA+ positively selected. These receptors all come from a man aged 25-40 years in good health.

The V gene is TRBV28, the J gene TRBJ2-2; 13 bases match TRBD2. This CDR3 has 15 residues. V lost 6 bases to trimming and J lost 5 bases; unmatched junction nucleotides: 3. Germline CDR1 and CDR2: MDHEN and SYDVKM. DNA of the CDR3: TGTGCCAGCAGCCCACTAGCGGGAGGGACCGGGGAGCTGTTTTTT. This sequence encodes CASSPLAGGTGELFF.

The rearrangement joins TRBV6-1 to TRBJ2-3; D ambiguous. This CDR3 comprises 15 residues. The V gene lost 8 bases and the J gene lost 2 bases, with 17 bases spanning the gap. Germline lookup yields CDR1 MNHNS and CDR2 SASEGT. CDR3 nucleotides: TGTGCCAGCGGGAACGTGGCTATTTTCACAGATACGCAGTATTTT. Translation gives CASGNVAIFTDTQYF.

This clone was recorded once. The chain joins TRBV4-3 to TRBJ2-7; 10 nucleotides agree with TRBD2. CDR1 is LGHNA, CDR2 YSLEER, per germline. The V segment lost 6 bases and the J segment 2 bases; nucleotides outside the gene matches: 7. The CDR3 is 15 residues long. DNA for the CDR3: TGCGCCAGCAGGCAACCTAGCGGGAGAGCCTACGAGCAGTACTTC. As protein: CASRQPSGRAYEQYF.

This chain links TRBV15 with TRBJ1-5, with unresolved D. V gave up 0 bases and J gave up 6 bases, with 15 bases separating them. The germline CDR1 and CDR2 sequences are LNHNV and YYDKDF (reference sequence). The CDR3 runs 16 residues. CDR3 DNA sequence: TGTGCCACCAGCAGAGATCGAGATTTAAGGAGTCAGCCCCAGCATTTT. Amino acid sequence: CATSRDRDLRSQPQHF.

This clone has only one observation. V gene TRBV7-2 combines with J gene TRBJ2-2; no clear D. V was pared by 2 bases and J by 4 bases, with 14 bases between. Germline CDR1 reads SGHTA; CDR2 reads FQGNSA. CDR3 length: 16 residues. This chain's CDR3 is CASSLYNQRSTGELFF. CDR3 nucleotides: TGTGCCAGCAGCTTATATAATCAGCGTTCCACCGGGGAGCTGTTTTTT.

The chain couples TRBV5-1 to TRBJ2-1; D could derive from TRBD1 or TRBD2 (5 bases each). In germline, CDR1 is SGHRS, CDR2 YFSETQ. The CDR3 loop spans 16 amino acids. V gave up 0 bases and J gave up 1 base, with 11 bases separating them. CDR3 sequence reads: CASSLEAGSSYNEQFF. For the CDR3, the DNA is TGCGCCAGCAGCTTGGAGGCAGGGAGTTCCTACAATGAGCAGTTCTTC.

The V call is TRBV5-4, the J call TRBJ2-3, with a weak D call TRBD1 (5 bases). This CDR3 is built from 15 residues. Germline CDR1 SGHNT, CDR2 YYREEE (reference sequence). V dropped 0 bases and J dropped 2 bases, with 10 bases sitting between them. The CDR3 DNA follows: TGTGCCAGCAGCTTGGATGGTGGGGCCACAGATACGCAGTATTTT. Its translation: CASSLDGGATDTQYF.

Only one count was recorded for this clone. The chain couples TRBV18 to TRBJ2-1, with 9 bases aligning to TRBD2. Germline loops: CDR1 KGHSH, CDR2 LQKENI. The CDR3 loop spans 16 amino acids. Losses at the gene ends were 2 bases for V and 8 bases for J; bases not matched to a gene: 10. CDR3 bases: TGTGCCAGCTCACCAGCGGGCGGGAGGGCCCTCGATGAGCAGTTCTTC. Amino acids: CASSPAGGRALDEQFF. The full variable domain, with the rest looked up from reference TRBV18 and TRBJ2-1, is NAGVMQNPRHLVRRRGQEARLRCSPMKGHSHVYWYRQLPEEGLKFMVYLQKENIIDESGMPKERFSAEFPKEGPSILRIQQVVRGDSAAYFCASSPAGGRALDEQFFGPGTRLTVL.

This sequence joins TRBV27 and TRBJ1-3; tentative D call: TRBD1 (6 bases). Germline CDR1 MNHEY, CDR2 SMNVEV (reference sequence). This CDR3 contains 16 residues. Trimming took 0 bases from V and 5 from J, leaving 14 bases between them. CDR3 protein: CASSLSPSGQRNTIYF. CDR3 nucleotide sequence: TGTGCCAGCAGTTTATCCCCCTCCGGACAGAGAAACACCATATATTTT.

The rearrangement links TRBV5-5 to TRBJ1-5; D is unresolved. This CDR3 is built from 13 residues. The V end was cut by 4 bases, the J end by 4 bases, with 9 bases between. Germline CDR1 SGHKS, CDR2 YYEKEE (reference sequence). CDR3 DNA sequence: TGTGCCAGCAGCCCCGGGGTAAATCAGCCCCAGCATTTT. The encoded protein is CASSPGVNQPQHF.

This chain links TRBV27 with TRBJ2-5, with a weak D call TRBD2 (6 bases). The CDR3 has 14 amino acids. CDR1 and CDR2 from the germline V gene are MNHEY and SMNVEV (reference sequence). V shed 2 bases and J shed 5 bases, with 12 bases lying between them. CDR3 residues: CASSLKRAWETQYF. The CDR3 coding sequence is TGTGCCAGCAGTTTAAAGCGGGCATGGGAGACCCAGTACTTC.

The gene calls are TRBV10-1 and TRBJ2-5, with D tentatively TRBD1 (5 bases). Germline V lookup: CDR1 WNHNN, CDR2 SYGVQD (reference sequence). Trimming cost V 4 bases and J 1 base, with 7 bases left between them. This CDR3 spans 13 amino acids. The CDR3 DNA sequence: TGCGCCAGCAGTGGACAGCCCCAAGAGACCCAGTACTTC. This codes for CASSGQPQETQYF.

The chain uses TRBV7-2 and TRBJ2-1; possibly TRBD2 for D (6 bases). The length of the CDR3 is 16 residues. Per germline, CDR1 SGHTA and CDR2 FQGNSA. Trimming cost V 5 bases and J 1 base, with 15 bases left between them. The CDR3 loop reads CASSPHGRGSYNEQFF. CDR3 DNA: TGTGCCAGCAGCCCCCACGGGCGGGGTTCCTACAATGAGCAGTTCTTC.

V gene TRBV2 combines with J gene TRBJ2-7; D is perhaps TRBD2 (6 bases). CDR3 size: 14 residues. Trimming shortened V by 5 bases and J by 2 bases, and 13 bases separated the two germline ends. CDR1 SNHLY and CDR2 FYNNEI come from the germline V gene. CDR3 region: CASSQDRETYEQYF. DNA of the CDR3: TGTGCCAGCAGTCAGGACCGGGAGACCTACGAGCAGTACTTC.

The gene calls are TRBV10-1 and TRBJ2-3; TRBD2 might be the D (5 bases). In germline, CDR1 is WNHNN, CDR2 SYGVQD (reference sequence). The CDR3 is 16 residues long. The V end lost 5 bases, the J end lost 0 bases, and 15 bases lay between the germline ends. Here the CDR3 reads CASSSREPGSTDTQYF. The CDR3, as DNA: TGCGCCAGCAGTTCTCGCGAACCGGGAAGCACAGATACGCAGTATTTT.

This chain links TRBV11-3 with TRBJ2-1; possibly TRBD2 for D (6 bases). Per germline, CDR1 SGHNT and CDR2 YENEEA. The CDR3 has 17 amino acids. The V end was cut by 5 bases, the J end by 0 bases, with 17 bases between. The CDR3 nucleotides are TGTGCCAGCAGCGCCCGCGGGACTGCCAGCTCCTACAATGAGCAGTTCTTC. This sequence encodes CASSARGTASSYNEQFF.

This rearrangement joins TRBV5-1 to TRBJ2-2; no clear D gene. The CDR3 consists of 14 residues. Deletions cut 3 bases from V and 0 bases from J, with 6 bases between. From germline, CDR1 is SGHRS and CDR2 YFSETQ. The CDR3 reads CASSSQSNTGELFF. Written as DNA, the CDR3 is TGCGCCAGCAGCTCTCAGTCGAACACCGGGGAGCTGTTTTTT.

The rearrangement joins TRBV7-2 to TRBJ2-1; a possible D gene is TRBD1 (5 bases). Trimming took 5 bases from V and 6 from J, leaving 14 bases between them. Germline V gene data show CDR1 as SGHTA and CDR2 as FQGNSA. This CDR3 is 14 amino acids long. Here the CDR3 reads CASSRRQNFNEQFF. For the CDR3, the DNA is TGTGCCAGCAGCCGAAGACAGAACTTCAATGAGCAGTTCTTC.

Of note for this clone: This sample includes further DNA sequences coding for the same CDR3. The chain employs TRBV10-1 and TRBJ1-5, with D hard to call. Germline V lookup: CDR1 WNHNN, CDR2 SYGVQD (reference sequence). The CDR3 is 12 amino acids. V was clipped by 3 bases and J by 1 base, with 1 base between them. The CDR3 loop is CASSESNQPQHF. In DNA, the CDR3 is TGCGCCAGCAGTGAAAGCAATCAGCCCCAGCATTTT.

The gene calls are TRBV4-1 and TRBJ2-7, with D unresolved. The germline V gene encodes CDR1 MGHRA and CDR2 YSYEKL. The CDR3 extends over 15 amino acids. V shed 4 bases and J shed 4 bases, with 17 bases lying between them. The CDR3 DNA reads as TGCGCCAGCAGCCTCAGAGTGGAAAGCCAATACGAGCAGTACTTC. Translation: CASSLRVESQYEQYF.

This rearrangement joins TRBV5-1 to TRBJ2-7, with TRBD2 matching over 11 bases. This CDR3 spans 17 amino acids. V shed 0 bases, J shed 5 bases, and the junction held 10 bases outside the gene matches. Germline-derived CDR1 and CDR2 are SGHRS and YFSETQ. The CDR3 region is CASSLALAGGPFHEQYF. CDR3 in DNA: TGCGCCAGCAGCTTGGCATTAGCGGGAGGGCCATTCCACGAGCAGTACTTC.

V and J are TRBV10-1 and TRBJ2-2; 8 nucleotides line up with TRBD2. V shed 3 bases, J shed 0 bases, and the junction held 15 bases outside the gene matches. This CDR3 has 20 residues. CDR1 and CDR2 (germline): WNHNN, SYGVQD (reference sequence). The CDR3 sequence is CASSDQGIPLGLANTGELFF. CDR3 nucleotide sequence: TGCGCCAGCAGTGACCAGGGGATACCGCTGGGACTAGCGAACACCGGGGAGCTGTTTTTT.

The chain combines TRBV2 with TRBJ1-1; weak D call: TRBD1 (5 bases). The CDR3 extends over 11 amino acids. The germline V gene encodes CDR1 SNHLY and CDR2 FYNNEI. Trimming cost V 8 bases and J 8 bases, with 12 bases left between them. The CDR3 protein is CASATALEAFF. The CDR3 DNA is TGTGCCAGCGCGACAGCCCTAGAAGCTTTCTTT.

The CDR3 DNA sequence: TGTGCCAGCGGGAAAACCCGACAGGGGGGATCTGGAAACACCATATATTTT. Protein product: CASGKTRQGGSGNTIYF. The chain combines TRBV9 with TRBJ1-3, with 9 bases fitting TRBD1. With V trimmed by 7 bases and J by 1 base, 12 bases remained unmatched. The CDR3 consists of 17 residues. Germline V gene lookup returns CDR1 SGDLS and CDR2 YYNGEE.

The V and J genes are TRBV19 and TRBJ1-1; the D gene is possibly TRBD1 (5 bases). Germline V gene data show CDR1 as LNHDA and CDR2 as SQIVND (reference sequence). Trimming removed 10 bases from V and 1 base from J, with 16 bases in between. The CDR3 contains 14 residues. The DNA for the CDR3 is TGTGCCACCGAGACAAAGACAGAGAACACTGAAGCTTTCTTT. This translates into CATETKTENTEAFF.

This clone was detected only once. CDR3: CASSSGPTRIESIEQFF. The CDR3, as DNA: TGTGCCAGCAGCTCCGGCCCGACAAGGATAGAATCCATTGAGCAGTTCTTC. This chain joins TRBV11-2 and TRBJ2-1; D gene uncertain. The V end was cut by 4 bases, the J end by 9 bases, with 25 bases between. The CDR3 is 17 amino acids. CDR1 is SGHAT, CDR2 FQNNGV, per germline.

The chain links TRBV2 to TRBJ2-3; D gene uncertain. V lost 4 bases and J 1 base, leaving 15 bases between the germline ends. From germline, CDR1 is SNHLY and CDR2 FYNNEI. The CDR3 contains 16 residues. The CDR3 DNA sequence: TGTGCCAGCAGTGCGCCCTTGGGCCGGGGCACAGATACGCAGTATTTT. This sequence encodes CASSAPLGRGTDTQYF.